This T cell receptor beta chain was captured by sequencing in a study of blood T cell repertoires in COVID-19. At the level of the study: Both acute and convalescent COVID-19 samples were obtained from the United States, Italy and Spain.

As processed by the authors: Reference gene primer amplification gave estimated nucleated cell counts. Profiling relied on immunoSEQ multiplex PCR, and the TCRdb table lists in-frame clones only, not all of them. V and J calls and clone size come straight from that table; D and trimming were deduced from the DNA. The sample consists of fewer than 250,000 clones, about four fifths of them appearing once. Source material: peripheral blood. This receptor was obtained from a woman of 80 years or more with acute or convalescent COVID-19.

The CDR3 loop is CASSPLGTADYGYTF. Here the CDR3 DNA reads TGTGCCAGCAGCCCACTTGGGACAGCCGACTATGGCTACACCTTC. The chain joins TRBV7-9 to TRBJ1-2; TRBD1 matches 7 bases. V lost 5 bases, J lost 3 bases, and 9 bases stayed unmatched. The CDR3 covers 15 residues. CDR1 and CDR2 (germline): SEHNR, FQNEAQ (reference sequence).